This T cell receptor beta chain was captured in a study of OX40 agonist ivuxolimab in advanced cancers. The wider study: Partial responses occurred in Three dose-escalation patients, one with hepatocellular carcinoma and two with cutaneous melanoma. Study conclusions and caveats: Partial responders dosed at 0.1-3.0 mg/kg displayed clonal expansion ranking among the lowest. Low normalized T-cell clonal expansion also characterized some of the nonresponders.

Note on this clone: Its antigen remains unknown.

Sequenced by immunoSEQ multiplex PCR; TCRdb stores in-frame clones only, minus some. Of about 95,000 clones in the sample, roughly 89% were seen once. The TCR sequence derives from an adult with an advanced solid tumor such as melanoma, head and neck, liver or kidney cancer. The source was CD4+ or CD8+ T cells sorted from blood, collected in a trial of the OX40 agonist ivuxolimab.

The CDR3 region is CASSYGQGREETQYF. The CDR3 DNA is TGTGCCAGCAGCTACGGACAGGGAAGGGAAGAGACCCAGTACTTC. This chain joins TRBV11-2 and TRBJ2-5, with 8 bases identical to TRBD1. The trim removed 4 bases at V and 3 bases at J, leaving 7 bases unmatched. The CDR3 runs 15 residues. Germline loops: CDR1 SGHAT, CDR2 FQNNGV.